This T cell receptor beta chain was recovered during a study of control samples from healthy donors and cancer patients. V lost 7 bases, J lost 0 bases, and 10 bases lay in between. The CDR3 totals 14 residues. CDR1 is LNHDA and CDR2 is SQIVND in the germline V gene (reference sequence). TCRdb's copy holds only in-frame clones and misses some; the assay was immunoSEQ multiplex PCR. Of roughly 150,000 clones detected, around 88% appear once; the ten largest clones hold about 1.8%. This clone was detected a few times. Sequenced: blood. This sequence joins TRBV19 and TRBJ1-3; the D gene is possibly TRBD1 (6 bases). This clonotype was sampled from a man aged 18 to 30 in good health. In DNA form, the CDR3 reads TGTGCCAGTAAGGACAGACGCTCTGGAAACACCATATATTTT. Translation: CASKDRRSGNTIYF. The full variable domain, its missing parts supplied by reference TRBV19 and TRBJ1-3, is DGGITQSPKYLFRKEGQNVTLSCEQNLNHDAMYWYRQDPGQGLRLIYYSQIVNDFQKGDIAEGYSVSREKKESFPLTVTSAQKNPTAFYLCASKDRRSGNTIYFGEGSWLTVV.